These 18 T cell receptor beta chains came from one sample sequenced in a study of CD8+ T cells in alopecia areata. Treatment denoted: oral pan-JAK inhibitor, 5-10 mg twice daily. As the sequencing template, cDNA was produced by extracting RNA and reverse transcribing it. Sequenced by immunoSEQ multiplex PCR; TCRdb stores in-frame clones only, minus some. The repertoire consists of 90,000 to 120,000 clones, with roughly 89% occurring once and the leading ten covering over 20%. Source: CD8+ T cells sorted from blood, taken at week 24, from a patient treated with tofacitinib. All receptors come from a human donor with alopecia areata.

This chain connects TRBV7-8 to TRBJ2-5; 10 bases align to TRBD2. The CDR3 is 17 amino acids. Trimming cost V 0 bases and J 5 bases; bases outside gene matches: 9. CDR1 and CDR2 from the germline V gene are SGHVS and FQNEAQ. This CDR3 is CASSLASSGGLPETQYF. The DNA of the CDR3 is TGTGCCAGCAGCTTAGCGTCTAGCGGGGGCCTCCCCGAGACCCAGTACTTC.

CDR3 DNA sequence: TGCGCCAGCAGCGCCCAGGGGGCTAGCAATCAGCCCCAGCATTTT. Its translation is CASSAQGASNQPQHF. The chain joins TRBV4-3 to TRBJ1-5; 8 bases map to TRBD1. V gave up 5 bases and J gave up 0 bases; unmatched junction bases: 3. Germline V gene data show CDR1 as LGHNA and CDR2 as YSLEER. The CDR3 loop spans 15 amino acids.

This clone has a handful of counts. J is TRBJ2-1 and V is TRBV29-1; D uncertain. The V gene's germline CDR1 is SQVTM and CDR2 ANQGSEA. V lost 7 bases and J lost 8, with 15 bases in between. The length of the CDR3 is 12 residues. The CDR3 sequence: CSAMTLGDEQFF. The CDR3 nucleotides read TGCAGCGCCATGACACTGGGTGATGAGCAGTTCTTC.

This chain links TRBV29-1 with TRBJ2-7, with D perhaps assigned TRBD1 or TRBD2 (5 bases each). There are 12 residues in the CDR3. Trimming pared 7 bases from V and 2 bases from J, leaving 12 bases between. CDR1 is SQVTM and CDR2 is ANQGSEA in the germline V gene. CDR3 residues: CSARDGTYEQYF. The CDR3 DNA is TGCAGCGCCCGGGACGGTACCTACGAGCAGTACTTC.

This rearrangement joins TRBV19 to TRBJ2-2, with TRBD1 matching over 10 bases. Germline V gene data show CDR1 as LNHDA and CDR2 as SQIVND (reference sequence). Losses at the gene ends were 3 bases for V and 7 bases for J; bases not matched to a gene: 5. CDR3 length equals 15 residues. The CDR3 sequence is CASSIWDRGGGELFF. In DNA, the CDR3 is TGTGCCAGTAGTATTTGGGACAGGGGCGGCGGGGAGCTGTTTTTT.

The chain combines TRBV7-9 with TRBJ1-3; the D gene is possibly TRBD1 (6 bases). The CDR3 runs 17 residues. Per the germline V gene, CDR1 is SEHNR and CDR2 is FQNEAQ (reference sequence). The V and J ends lost 2 bases and 1 base respectively, with 15 bases between them. In DNA form, the CDR3 reads TGTGCCAGCAGCTTATCCGGGGGCGCGAGGTCTGGAAACACCATATATTTT. Its protein product is CASSLSGGARSGNTIYF.

The chain employs TRBV4-1 and TRBJ1-1; the match to TRBD1 covers 8 bases. The CDR3 consists of 14 residues. In germline, CDR1 is MGHRA, CDR2 YSYEKL. Losses at the gene ends were 8 bases for V and 1 base for J; bases not matched to a gene: 6. The CDR3 DNA is TGCGCCAGCCGCTCTGGGACAGGGAACACTGAAGCTTTCTTT. It yields the protein CASRSGTGNTEAFF.

CDR3 loop: CASSYGSFTDTQYF. The CDR3 DNA reads TGTGCCAGCAGTTACGGCAGTTTCACAGATACGCAGTATTTT. The genes are TRBV6-5 and TRBJ2-3; D is unclear. The CDR3 runs 14 residues. V dropped 2 bases and J dropped 2 bases, with 8 bases sitting between them. Germline-derived CDR1 and CDR2 are MNHEY and SVGAGI.

In DNA form, the CDR3 reads TGTGCCAGCAGCGTTTTCGCCCCCGATGAGCAGTTCTTC. The encoded protein is CASSVFAPDEQFF. V and J are TRBV7-8 and TRBJ2-1; unclear D gene. The CDR3 extends over 13 amino acids. CDR1 is SGHVS and CDR2 is FQNEAQ in the germline V gene. Trimming took off 5 bases at V and 8 bases at J, with 13 bases between the two ends. The whole variable domain, filled in from reference TRBV7-8 and TRBJ2-1, reads GAGVSQSPRYKVAKRGQDVALRCDPISGHVSLFWYQQALGQGPEFLTYFQNEAQLDKSGLPSDRFFAERPEGSVSTLKIQRTQQEDSAVYLCASSVFAPDEQFFGPGTRLTVL.

The genes are TRBV7-9 and TRBJ1-1; maybe TRBD1 (5 bases). V lost 5 bases and J 1 base, leaving 14 bases between the germline ends. CDR3 length: 15 residues. Looked up from germline, CDR1 is SEHNR and CDR2 is FQNEAQ (reference sequence). CDR3 DNA: TGTGCCAGCAGCCCCGCCGGGGGTCCGAACACTGAAGCTTTCTTT. Translated, it gives CASSPAGGPNTEAFF.

The rearrangement uses TRBV4-2 and TRBJ1-6; 9 bases align to TRBD1. This CDR3 has 16 amino acids. Per germline, CDR1 LGHNA and CDR2 YNFKEQ. Trimming cost V 0 bases and J 10 bases; bases outside gene matches: 7. The CDR3 loop is CASSQEWTGVHSPLHF. The CDR3 region has the DNA TGTGCCAGCAGCCAAGAATGGACAGGGGTCCACTCACCCCTCCACTTT.

A single count supports this clone. The V call is TRBV4-3, the J call TRBJ1-1, with D perhaps TRBD1 (5 bases). The length of the CDR3 is 15 residues. Between the trimmed V and J ends, which lost 0 bases and 5 bases, there was a span of 13 bases. Germline loops: CDR1 LGHNA, CDR2 YSLEER. The CDR3 DNA follows: TGCGCCAGCAGCCAAGATCGGGGGGGAGGGACTGAAGCTTTCTTT. Its translation: CASSQDRGGGTEAFF.

The V call is TRBV7-9, the J call TRBJ2-7; D possibly uses TRBD1 or TRBD2 (5 bases each). The CDR3 loop spans 12 amino acids. V shed 3 bases and J shed 6 bases, with 9 bases lying between them. Germline CDR1 is SEHNR and CDR2 is FQNEAQ (reference sequence). CDR3 amino acids: CASSFERGEQYF. In DNA form, the CDR3 reads TGTGCCAGCAGCTTCGAGAGGGGCGAGCAGTACTTC.

This clone was recorded once. The chain is built from TRBV5-1 and TRBJ2-5, with 9 bases lining up with TRBD2. The CDR3 contains 16 residues. V gave up 2 bases and J gave up 2 bases; unmatched junction bases: 7. Looked up from germline, CDR1 is SGHRS and CDR2 is YFSETQ. The CDR3 protein is CASSFIAGVGQETQYF. For the CDR3, the DNA is TGCGCCAGCAGCTTCATAGCGGGGGTTGGTCAAGAGACCCAGTACTTC.

This clone was detected once. V and J are TRBV19 and TRBJ2-1, with D perhaps TRBD2 (6 bases). The CDR3 is 11 residues long. Between the trimmed V and J ends, which lost 3 bases and 11 bases, there was a span of 8 bases. Per germline, CDR1 LNHDA and CDR2 SQIVND (reference sequence). The DNA of the CDR3 is TGTGCCAGTAGTATGGGACTCCAGCAGTTCTTC. Protein sequence: CASSMGLQQFF.

The chain combines TRBV4-2 with TRBJ2-7; 9 nucleotides agree with TRBD2. The trim removed 0 bases at V and 4 bases at J, leaving 7 bases unmatched. Germline V gives CDR1 LGHNA, CDR2 YNFKEQ. The CDR3 has 16 amino acids. CDR3 sequence reads: CASSQEGASGVYEQYF. CDR3 coding DNA: TGTGCCAGCAGCCAAGAGGGGGCTAGCGGGGTGTACGAGCAGTACTTC.

This clone has just one count. V gene TRBV6-5 combines with J gene TRBJ2-5; D remains ambiguous. Germline V gene sequence: CDR1 MNHEY, CDR2 SVGAGI. The V and J ends lost 4 bases and 3 bases respectively, with 3 bases between them. The CDR3 is made up of 11 amino acids. DNA of the CDR3: TGTGCCAGCAGTTCGGAAGAGACCCAGTACTTC. It translates to CASSSEETQYF.

This chain uses TRBV7-9 with TRBJ2-2, with no clear D. Per the germline V gene, CDR1 is SEHNR and CDR2 is FQNEAQ (reference sequence). The CDR3 covers 15 residues. The ends were cut back, 5 bases at V and 4 bases at J, with 14 bases in the middle. CDR3 nucleotide sequence: TGTGCCAGCAGCCCATCAGACCCTTCCACCGGGGAGCTGTTTTTT. Its protein is CASSPSDPSTGELFF.